This record concerns one T cell receptor beta chain sequence. Patients of the Seattle cohort, enrolled during active infection, were followed longitudinally. This sample was included in a study of blood T cell repertoires in COVID-19. As for the study in general: The United States, Italy and Spain were the sources of the acute and convalescent COVID-19 samples. Sample material is recorded as cDNA or gDNA derived from T cells, B-cell-depleted T cells, or PBMCs.

Germline V lookup: CDR1 SGHRS, CDR2 YFSETQ. The V end lost 4 bases, the J end lost 6 bases, and 11 bases lay between the germline ends. The CDR3 consists of 13 residues. Per the study methods: Estimates of nucleated cell counts were drawn from the amplification of reference gene primers. The data were produced by immunoSEQ multiplex PCR, yet TCRdb's version contains in-frame clones alone and is incomplete. The D gene and trimming were derived from the DNA, and the V and J assignments and clone size from that table. The table includes some 200,000 clones, about four fifths detected once. The sample was peripheral blood. The gene calls are TRBV5-1 and TRBJ2-1; possibly TRBD2 for D (6 bases). This TCR derives from a woman older than 75 with COVID-19, enrolled during active disease. This chain's CDR3 is CASSPGTANEQFF. For the CDR3, the DNA is TGCGCCAGCAGCCCGGGGACTGCCAATGAGCAGTTCTTC.